This T cell receptor beta chain was documented in a study of beta chain features in type 1 diabetes. Study context: Sorted cells numbering around 100,000,000 were examined across all samples.

Between the trimmed V and J ends, which lost 2 bases and 0 bases, there was a span of 5 bases. The length of the CDR3 is 14 residues. In germline, CDR1 is MDHEN, CDR2 SYDVKM. As regards this clone: What it binds is not known.

cDNA synthesis used the whole RNA isolate, giving expressed TCRB sequences. The repertoire was sequenced with immunoSEQ multiplex PCR; TCRdb's copy has only in-frame clones and lacks some. The repertoire holds 350,000 to 450,000 clones, with around 13% as singletons. Study-level findings and limits: Within each of all four CD4+ subsets, Type 1 diabetes patients had TCRB CDR3s that were moderately but significantly shorter.

Sequencing was performed on naive CD4+ T cells from blood. The receptor comes from a woman under 30 with type 1 diabetes. The J gene is TRBJ1-5, the V gene TRBV28; D is uncertain. CDR3 nucleotide sequence: TGTGCCAGCAGTTTACTAGTTAGCAATCAGCCCCAGCATTTT. Translated, it gives CASSLLVSNQPQHF.